What follows is one T cell receptor (beta chain) and its context. Its antigen is still unknown. Base-call qualities are not available, and no considerably larger clone is one nucleotide away. The CDR3 spans 13 residues, from the cysteine through the phenylalanine. Left in the record is the CDR3 DNA by itself, 39 bases read in frame from the first base. From the germline V gene, CDR1 is SNHLY and CDR2 is FYNNEI. V is clipped by 7 bases and J by 0 bases, and the sequence between their germline boundaries is 9 bases long. One collaborating source in Seattle enrolled patients while the patients were actively infected and followed the patients over time throughout the course of disease. Collaborating institutions collected whole blood in K2EDTA tubes following their own protocols. For TCRbeta analysis, collaborator samples were shipped as frozen whole blood, as isolated PBMCs, or as DNA extracted from either sample type.

The sample is drawn from a study of blood T cell repertoires in COVID-19 (dated by TCRdb to the early 2020s). For the study in its entirety: Samples from collaborators originated in the United States, Italy and Spain and spanned both the acute and convalescent phases of COVID-19. The material from the prospective study consisted of cDNA or gDNA derived from T cells, B-cell-depleted T cells, or PBMCs. The repertoires were made available in a free public database intended to serve as a resource for research on the immune response to SARS-CoV-2. Nearly every sample came with metadata listing a de-identified subject ID, COVID-19 status, age in years and sex. Where available, HLA class I and class II types were obtained from metadata supplied by the sample provider rather than from assay-based typing. The samples were drawn from the first 160 participants of the ongoing ImmuneRACE study and from 950 to 1,500 subjects provided by 6 global collaborators. Subjects who had been exposed to COVID-19, were actively infected with it, or had recovered from it provided the deeply sampled blood TCRbeta repertoires that made up the dataset. On the study overall, not on this receptor specifically: The quantity of clinical and demographic metadata differed by source and by participant and was supplied without curation.

TCRbeta CDR3 regions were amplified from genomic DNA using the immunoSEQ Assay, a bias-controlled multiplex PCR. The authors' analysis ran thus. Within the assay, amplification of reference gene primers was used to estimate how many nucleated cells each sample contained. To quantify the absolute abundance of each unique TCRbeta CDR3 rearrangement, sequence reads were collapsed and filtered. For each sample, productive Simpson clonality was calculated as the square root of Simpson's diversity index over productive rearrangements. TCRdb retrieved this table from immuneACCESS and kept in-frame rearrangements only. Not all clones are present; in checked studies, unresolved V genes account for under half, and no reason is known for the remainder. V, J and clone size were drawn from that table, and D and trimming were deduced from the DNA. The sample table lists about 290,000 clones, roughly 86% of them with a count of one. The leading ten clones occupy approximately 10% of the sample.

The chain joins TRBV2 to TRBJ1-2, with no D gene named confidently. The receptor's source is a woman in her 30s with COVID-19, enrolled during active disease. Sequencing was done on a sample of peripheral blood. The CDR3 here reads CASKWQTNYGYTF. In nucleotides, the sequence is TGTGCCAGCAAATGGCAGACTAACTATGGCTACACCTTC.